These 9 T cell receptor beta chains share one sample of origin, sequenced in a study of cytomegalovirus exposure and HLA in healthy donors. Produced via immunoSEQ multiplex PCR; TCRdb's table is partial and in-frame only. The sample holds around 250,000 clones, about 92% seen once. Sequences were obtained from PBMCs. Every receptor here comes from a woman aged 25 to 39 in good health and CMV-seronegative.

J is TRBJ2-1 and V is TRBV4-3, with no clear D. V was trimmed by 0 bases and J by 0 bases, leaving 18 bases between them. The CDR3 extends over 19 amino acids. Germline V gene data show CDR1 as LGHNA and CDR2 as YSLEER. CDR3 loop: CASSQDFLGALSSYNEQFF. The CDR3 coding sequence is TGCGCCAGCAGCCAAGACTTCTTAGGAGCGTTGAGCTCCTACAATGAGCAGTTCTTC.

Written as DNA, the CDR3 is TGTGCCAGCAGTCCTTATGGGGGTAGACGAGCCCCTAGCAATCAGCCCCAGCATTTT. This encodes CASSPYGGRRAPSNQPQHF. The chain uses TRBV28 and TRBJ1-5; D might be TRBD1 (5 bases). Trimming stripped 5 bases from V and 0 bases from J, with 23 bases between. The germline V gene has CDR1 MDHEN and CDR2 SYDVKM. The CDR3 sequence is 19 residues long.

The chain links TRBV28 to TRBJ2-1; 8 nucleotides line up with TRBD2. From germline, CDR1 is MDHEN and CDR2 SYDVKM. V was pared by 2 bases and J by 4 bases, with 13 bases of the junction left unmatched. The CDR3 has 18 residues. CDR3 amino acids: CASSLHGIAGQTYNEQFF. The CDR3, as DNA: TGTGCCAGCAGTTTACACGGGATAGCGGGACAAACTTACAATGAGCAGTTCTTC. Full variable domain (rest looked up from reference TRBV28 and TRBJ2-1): DVKVTQSSRYLVKRTGEKVFLECVQDMDHENMFWYRQDPGLGLRLIYFSYDVKMKEKGDIPEGYSVSREKKERFSLILESASTNQTSMYLCASSLHGIAGQTYNEQFFGPGTRLTVL.

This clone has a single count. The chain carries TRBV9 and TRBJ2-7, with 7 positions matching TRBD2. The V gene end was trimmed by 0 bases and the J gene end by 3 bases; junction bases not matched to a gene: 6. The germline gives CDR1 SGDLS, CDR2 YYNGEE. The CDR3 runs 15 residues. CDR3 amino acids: CASSVGGAGFYEQYF. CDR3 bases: TGTGCCAGCAGCGTAGGCGGAGCGGGATTCTACGAGCAGTACTTC.

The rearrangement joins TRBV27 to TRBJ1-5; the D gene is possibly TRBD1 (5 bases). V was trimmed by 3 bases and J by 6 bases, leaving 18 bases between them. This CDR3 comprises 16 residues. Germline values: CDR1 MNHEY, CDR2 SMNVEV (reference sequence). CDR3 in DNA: TGTGCCAGCAGTTTGGGAAAAGGGAGGGGAAGTCAGCCCCAGCATTTT. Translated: CASSLGKGRGSQPQHF.

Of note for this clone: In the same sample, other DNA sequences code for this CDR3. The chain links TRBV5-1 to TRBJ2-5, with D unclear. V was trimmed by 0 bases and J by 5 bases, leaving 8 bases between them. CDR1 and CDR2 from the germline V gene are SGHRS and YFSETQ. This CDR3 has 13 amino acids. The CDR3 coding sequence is TGCGCCAGCAGCTTGGTCGGTAGCGAGACCCAGTACTTC. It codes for CASSLVGSETQYF.

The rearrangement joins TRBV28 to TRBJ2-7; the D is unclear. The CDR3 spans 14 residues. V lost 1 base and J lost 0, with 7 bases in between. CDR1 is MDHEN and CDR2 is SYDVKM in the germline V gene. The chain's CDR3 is CASSLLESSYEQYF. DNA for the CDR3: TGTGCCAGCAGTTTATTGGAGAGCTCCTACGAGCAGTACTTC.

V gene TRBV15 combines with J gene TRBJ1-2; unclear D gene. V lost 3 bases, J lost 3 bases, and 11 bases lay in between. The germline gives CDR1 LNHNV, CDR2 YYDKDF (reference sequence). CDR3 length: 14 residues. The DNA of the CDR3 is TGTGCCACCAGCAGGGAGGTTAGAGACTATGGCTACACCTTC. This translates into CATSREVRDYGYTF.

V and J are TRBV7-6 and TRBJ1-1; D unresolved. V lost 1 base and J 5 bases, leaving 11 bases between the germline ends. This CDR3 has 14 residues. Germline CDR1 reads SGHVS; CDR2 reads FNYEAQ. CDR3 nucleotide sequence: TGTGCCAGCAGCTTAGGTTGGGGTCGTACTGAAGCTTTCTTT. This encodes CASSLGWGRTEAFF.